This T cell receptor (beta chain) derives from a study of graft-versus-host responses after intestinal transplantation. V shed 8 bases and J 5 bases; nucleotides not matched to a gene: 5. Per germline, CDR1 LNHDA and CDR2 SQIVND (reference sequence). The length of the CDR3 is 13 residues. Only in-frame clones appear in the TCRdb table, and some are missing; sequencing was by immunoSEQ multiplex PCR. The sample has tens of thousands of clones, 75% to 90% seen once. Lamina propria and intraepithelial lymphocytes were released by processing graft tissue. The material was ileum tissue, obtained 200 to 210 days after intestinal transplant. The chain links TRBV19 to TRBJ1-1; 10 bases are a match to TRBD1. The origin of this receptor is a human patient who received an intestinal transplant, so some T cells may come from the graft donor. CDR3 amino acids: CASVDRGLTEAFF. The CDR3 DNA is TGTGCCAGTGTAGACAGGGGGCTAACTGAAGCTTTCTTT.